The entry below gives a single T cell receptor (beta chain) sequence along with its context. Both CD4+ and CD8+ T cells were negatively isolated, and TEMRA cells underwent FACS enrichment. Trimming left V 5 bases short and J 3 bases short, with 11 bases between. The CDR3 is made up of 14 amino acids. Looked up from germline, CDR1 is LNHNV and CDR2 is YYDKDF (reference sequence). RNA amounts of about 0.5 to 1 ug underwent reverse transcription with random hexamers. One entry per CDR3 protein, called by TCRdb with MiXCR from the immunoSEQ multiplex PCR reads. Among 130,000 to 150,000 distinct CDR3 sequences listed, approximately 94% were seen once. The data belong to a study of CD8 T cells in Susac syndrome. Overall study context: When blood was drawn, patients with Susac syndrome were on intravenous immunoglobulin alone, on corticosteroids, or therapy-naive.

Sample: CD4+ T cells from PBMCs. The clonotype comes from a human donor with Susac syndrome. The chain combines TRBV15 with TRBJ1-5; the D gene is possibly TRBD1 (6 bases). The CDR3 loop reads CATSQVGANQPQHF. CDR3 DNA: TGTGCCACCAGCCAAGTGGGGGCCAATCAGCCCCAGCATTTT. Complete variable domain (other parts from reference TRBV15 and TRBJ1-5): DAMVIQNPRYQVTQFGKPVTLSCSQTLNHNVMYWYQQKSSQAPKLLFHYYDKDFNNEADTPDNFQSRRPNTSFCFLDIRSPGLGDTAMYLCATSQVGANQPQHFGDGTRLSIL.